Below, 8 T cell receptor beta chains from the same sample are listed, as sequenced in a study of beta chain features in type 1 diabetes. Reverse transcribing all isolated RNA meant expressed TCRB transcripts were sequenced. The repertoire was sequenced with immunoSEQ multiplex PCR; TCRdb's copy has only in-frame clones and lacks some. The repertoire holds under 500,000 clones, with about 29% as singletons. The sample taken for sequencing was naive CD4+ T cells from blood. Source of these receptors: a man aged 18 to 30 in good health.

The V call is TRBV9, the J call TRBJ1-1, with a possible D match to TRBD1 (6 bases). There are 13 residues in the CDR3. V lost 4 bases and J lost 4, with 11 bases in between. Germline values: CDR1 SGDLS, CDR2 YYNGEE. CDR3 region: CASSLRGTTEAFF. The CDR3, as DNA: TGTGCCAGCAGCTTGAGGGGGACCACTGAAGCTTTCTTT. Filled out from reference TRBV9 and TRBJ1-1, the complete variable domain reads DSGVTQTPKHLITATGQRVTLRCSPRSGDLSVYWYQQSLDQGLQFLIQYYNGEERAKGNILERFSAQQFPDLHSELNLSSLELGDSALYFCASSLRGTTEAFFGQGTRLTVV.

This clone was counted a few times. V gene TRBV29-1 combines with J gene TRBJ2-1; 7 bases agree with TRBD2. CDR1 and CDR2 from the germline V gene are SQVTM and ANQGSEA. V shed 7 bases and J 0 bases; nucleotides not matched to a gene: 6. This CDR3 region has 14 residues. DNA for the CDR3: TGCAGCGGCCGGCGGGGGAGCTCCTACAATGAGCAGTTCTTC. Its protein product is CSGRRGSSYNEQFF.

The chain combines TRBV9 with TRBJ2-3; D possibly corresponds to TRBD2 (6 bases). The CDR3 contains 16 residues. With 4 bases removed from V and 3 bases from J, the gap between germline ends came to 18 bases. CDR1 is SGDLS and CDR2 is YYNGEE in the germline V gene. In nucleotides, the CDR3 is TGTGCCAGCAGCCCCAGTGGGGGGAAGTGGACAGATACGCAGTATTTT. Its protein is CASSPSGGKWTDTQYF.

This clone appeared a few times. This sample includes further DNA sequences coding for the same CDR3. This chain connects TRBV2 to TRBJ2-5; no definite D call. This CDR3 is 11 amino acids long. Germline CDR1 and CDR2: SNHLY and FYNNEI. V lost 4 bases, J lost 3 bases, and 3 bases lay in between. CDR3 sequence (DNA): TGTGCCAGCAGTGGTGAAGAGACCCAGTACTTC. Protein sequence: CASSGEETQYF.

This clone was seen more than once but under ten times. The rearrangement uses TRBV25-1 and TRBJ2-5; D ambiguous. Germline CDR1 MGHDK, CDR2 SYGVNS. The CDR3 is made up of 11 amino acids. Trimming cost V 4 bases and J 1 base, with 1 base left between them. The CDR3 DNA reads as TGTGCCAGCAGTGCCCAAGAGACCCAGTACTTC. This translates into CASSAQETQYF.

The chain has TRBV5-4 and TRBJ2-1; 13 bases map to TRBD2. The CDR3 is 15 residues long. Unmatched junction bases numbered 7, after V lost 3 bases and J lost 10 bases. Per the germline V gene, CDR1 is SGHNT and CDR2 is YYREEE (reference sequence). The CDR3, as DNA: TGTGCCAGCAGCTCCCTGACTAGCGGGAGGAACGAGCAGTTCTTC. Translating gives CASSSLTSGRNEQFF.

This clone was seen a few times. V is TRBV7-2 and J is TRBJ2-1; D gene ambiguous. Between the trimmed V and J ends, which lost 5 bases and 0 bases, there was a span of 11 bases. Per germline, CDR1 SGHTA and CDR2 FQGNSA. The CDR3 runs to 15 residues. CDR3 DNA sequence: TGTGCCAGCAGCCGAAATCGAGACTCCTACAATGAGCAGTTCTTC. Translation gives CASSRNRDSYNEQFF.

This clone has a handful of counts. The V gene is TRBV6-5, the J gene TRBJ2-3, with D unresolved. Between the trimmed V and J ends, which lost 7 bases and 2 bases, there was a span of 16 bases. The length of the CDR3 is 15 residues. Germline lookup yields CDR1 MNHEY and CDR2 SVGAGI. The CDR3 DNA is TGTGCCAGCATACCGCATGCCCAAGCCACAGATACGCAGTATTTT. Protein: CASIPHAQATDTQYF.